The 24 T cell receptor beta chains given below trace back to one sample, sequenced in a study of cytomegalovirus exposure and HLA in healthy donors (dated by TCRdb to 2017 to 2019). Libraries were constructed by the immunoSEQ multiplex PCR assay. For the multiplex PCR, a mixture combining 60 forward primers for TCR Vbeta segments and 13 reverse primers for TCR Jbeta segments was used. Held by TCRdb, this immuneACCESS table contains in-frame sequences only and omits some clones. Under half of the omission traces to an unresolved V gene where checked; the cause of the rest is unknown. The sample data list 140,000 to 150,000 clones, and approximately 70% of these were observed just once. The biggest ten clones account for around 6.3% of the sample. Material: PBMCs. The source is an older woman in good health and CMV-seronegative.

The CDR3 sequence: CASSWAITTDTQYF. CDR3 DNA sequence: TGCGCCAGCAGCTGGGCTATTACCACAGATACGCAGTATTTT. V and J are TRBV5-1 and TRBJ2-3; unclear D gene. CDR3 length: 14 residues. CDR1 and CDR2 (germline): SGHRS, YFSETQ. V was shortened by 3 bases and J by 2 bases, with 10 bases between the two germline ends. Looking up the rest from reference TRBV5-1 and TRBJ2-3 gives the full variable domain: KAGVTQTPRYLIKTRGQQVTLSCSPISGHRSVSWYQQTPGQGLQFLFEYFSETQRNKGNFPGRFSGRQFSNSRSEMNVSTLELGDSALYLCASSWAITTDTQYFGPGTRLTVL.

The V and J genes are TRBV5-8 and TRBJ2-1; 8 nucleotides line up with TRBD2. V shed 4 bases and J 6 bases; nucleotides not matched to a gene: 3. Germline values: CDR1 SGHTS, CDR2 YDEGEE. This CDR3 has 13 residues. CDR3 in amino acids: CASSRTSPNEQFF. CDR3 in DNA: TGTGCCAGCAGCCGGACTAGCCCCAATGAGCAGTTCTTC.

The chain's CDR3 is CAISERGGPVPEQFF. The CDR3 nucleotides are TGTGCCATCAGCGAACGGGGGGGCCCGGTCCCTGAGCAGTTCTTC. The chain is built from TRBV10-3 and TRBJ2-1, with 8 nucleotides matching TRBD2. Unmatched junction bases numbered 13, after V lost 6 bases and J lost 9 bases. The germline gives CDR1 ENHRY, CDR2 SYGVKD. This CDR3 comprises 15 residues.

The chain has TRBV27 and TRBJ2-6; 8 bases are shared with TRBD1. In germline, CDR1 is MNHEY, CDR2 SMNVEV (reference sequence). The J segment lost 1 base and the V segment lost 6 bases, leaving 2 bases of the junction unmatched. The CDR3 covers 15 residues. This CDR3 reads CASSRTGSGANVLTF. The CDR3 coding sequence is TGTGCCAGCAGCCGGACAGGGTCTGGGGCCAACGTCCTGACTTTC.

This clone was seen only a few times. The rearrangement links TRBV9 to TRBJ2-3; D remains ambiguous. V lost 0 bases and J lost 0, with 5 bases in between. CDR1 and CDR2 from the germline V gene are SGDLS and YYNGEE. The CDR3 is made up of 14 amino acids. CDR3 amino acids: CASSVDGSTDTQYF. The CDR3 DNA reads as TGTGCCAGCAGCGTAGACGGTAGCACAGATACGCAGTATTTT.

This sequence joins TRBV19 and TRBJ2-5, with 10 bases matching TRBD2. This CDR3 spans 16 amino acids. Trimming removed 6 bases from V and 4 bases from J; junction bases left unmatched: 11. Germline-derived CDR1 and CDR2 are LNHDA and SQIVND (reference sequence). The CDR3 coding sequence is TGTGCCAGTAGCTTGGGGGGACTAGCGATAGTAGAGACCCAGTACTTC. Residues: CASSLGGLAIVETQYF.

The chain has TRBV19 and TRBJ2-5, with TRBD2 as a possible D gene (6 bases). This CDR3 has 16 amino acids. V gave up 3 bases and J gave up 1 base, with 15 bases separating them. CDR1 LNHDA and CDR2 SQIVND come from the germline V gene (reference sequence). As DNA, the CDR3 is TGTGCCAGTAGTATTAGGCGGGATTCGGGCCAAGAGACCCAGTACTTC. It encodes CASSIRRDSGQETQYF.

This clone showed up just a few times. Within the sample, other DNA sequences also encode this same CDR3. The chain carries TRBV5-1 and TRBJ2-5; 12 nucleotides line up with TRBD2. Trimming at V came to 5 bases and at J to 2 bases, leaving 4 bases not matched to a gene. This CDR3 has 15 amino acids. Looked up from germline, CDR1 is SGHRS and CDR2 is YFSETQ. As DNA, the CDR3 is TGCGCCAGCAGTTCCGGACTAGCGGGGCAAGAGACCCAGTACTTC. Amino acid sequence: CASSSGLAGQETQYF.

The V call is TRBV5-1, the J call TRBJ2-5, with 7 bases lining up with TRBD2. This CDR3 has 14 residues. With 1 base clipped from V and 1 base from J, the junction kept 1 base outside the gene matches. The germline V gene encodes CDR1 SGHRS and CDR2 YFSETQ. CDR3 nucleotides: TGCGCCAGCAGCTTGTGGGGGGGCCAAGAGACCCAGTACTTC. This sequence encodes CASSLWGGQETQYF.

The J gene is TRBJ2-7, the V gene TRBV6-5; 8 bases are shared with TRBD2. After removal of 5 bases from V and 0 bases from J, the junction contained 3 bases not matched to a gene. Germline V gives CDR1 MNHEY, CDR2 SVGAGI. The CDR3 is made up of 14 amino acids. The CDR3 sequence: CASSPLADSYEQYF. The CDR3 DNA reads TGTGCCAGCAGTCCACTAGCGGACTCCTACGAGCAGTACTTC.

A few counts support this clone. The junction does not match germline at one end; this may be a read error. V usage is TRBV7-9 and J usage is TRBJ1-1; D is perhaps TRBD1 (5 bases). The CDR3 totals 12 residues. Germline lookup yields CDR1 SEHNR and CDR2 FQNEAQ (reference sequence). The CDR3 sequence is CSSRIDGGEAFF. DNA of the CDR3: TGTTCCAGCCGGATCGATGGGGGGGAAGCTTTCTTT.

This chain uses TRBV21-1 with TRBJ1-5; the DNA was not compared with TRBD1, the D call given in the table. TRBV21-1 has pseudogene status. The CDR3 totals 16 residues. The CDR3 DNA follows: TGTGCCAGCAGCAAAGCGCTTCGGCAGGGTACTCAGCCCCAGCATTTT. Its translation is CASSKALRQGTQPQHF.

The chain couples TRBV19 to TRBJ2-7; 8 bases are shared with TRBD1. Per the germline V gene, CDR1 is LNHDA and CDR2 is SQIVND (reference sequence). V was pared by 5 bases and J by 4 bases, with 19 bases of the junction left unmatched. The CDR3 runs to 18 residues. The chain's CDR3 is CASSARGRTGSVRYEQYF. CDR3 nucleotides: TGTGCCAGTAGTGCGAGAGGTCGGACAGGGTCGGTCAGATACGAGCAGTACTTC.

V gene TRBV7-9 combines with J gene TRBJ1-1, with D unresolved. The CDR3 length is 14 residues. With 5 bases removed from V and 5 bases from J, the gap between germline ends came to 15 bases. Germline CDR1 and CDR2: SEHNR and FQNEAQ (reference sequence). In nucleotides, the CDR3 is TGTGCCAGCAGCCCCCCGCCCAGAGGGACTGAAGCTTTCTTT. Amino acid sequence: CASSPPPRGTEAFF.

J is TRBJ1-1 and V is TRBV11-2, with TRBD1 identical over 11 bases. CDR3 size: 15 residues. Germline loops: CDR1 SGHAT, CDR2 FQNNGV. V was clipped by 5 bases and J by 5 bases; unmatched bases: 7. The CDR3 region has the DNA TGTGCCAGCAGCCCAGGGACAGGGGGATGGACTGAAGCTTTCTTT. Its translation: CASSPGTGGWTEAFF.

The rearrangement joins TRBV5-6 to TRBJ2-5; weak D call: TRBD2 (5 bases). There are 14 residues in the CDR3. The V end was cut by 0 bases, the J end by 5 bases, with 11 bases between. Germline V lookup: CDR1 SGHDT, CDR2 YYEEEE. The CDR3 sequence: CASSLGRGMETQYF. CDR3 sequence (DNA): TGTGCCAGCAGCTTGGGTAGAGGGATGGAGACCCAGTACTTC.

The V and J genes are TRBV29-1 and TRBJ2-2, with TRBD2 as a possible D gene (6 bases). CDR1 and CDR2 from the germline V gene are SQVTM and ANQGSEA. The germline V and J ends were trimmed by 7 bases and 7 bases, with 16 bases remaining between them. The CDR3 covers 13 residues. CDR3 amino acids: CSAKGLPNGELFF. The DNA of the CDR3 is TGCAGCGCTAAGGGACTTCCTAACGGGGAGCTGTTTTTT.

The J gene is TRBJ1-6, the V gene TRBV18; D not resolved. Germline V gene data show CDR1 as KGHSH and CDR2 as LQKENI. V lost 3 bases to trimming and J lost 4 bases, with 4 bases between them. The CDR3 is made up of 13 amino acids. The CDR3 is CASSPAYNSPLHF. DNA for the CDR3: TGTGCCAGCTCACCGGCATATAATTCACCCCTCCACTTT.

The chain carries TRBV4-3 and TRBJ1-1, with D possibly being TRBD1 (6 bases). Trimming shortened V by 1 base and J by 4 bases, and 13 bases separated the two germline ends. In germline, CDR1 is LGHNA, CDR2 YSLEER. CDR3 length: 15 amino acids. The CDR3 DNA is TGCGCCAGCAGCCAAGTAGGGGGTGTACGCACTGAAGCTTTCTTT. It specifies CASSQVGGVRTEAFF.

The chain has TRBV7-2 and TRBJ1-1; D is possibly TRBD1 (6 bases). From germline, CDR1 is SGHTA and CDR2 FQGNSA. The CDR3 spans 14 residues. Trimming took off 2 bases at V and 3 bases at J, with 10 bases between the two ends. CDR3 sequence (DNA): TGTGCCAGCAGCTTAAAGGGGGGGGACACTGAAGCTTTCTTT. It specifies CASSLKGGDTEAFF.

This clone was seen only a few times. CDR3 residues: CATSRTGTGVEKLFF. CDR3 bases: TGTGCCACCAGCAGGACCGGGACAGGGGTTGAAAAACTGTTTTTT. V is TRBV15 and J is TRBJ1-4, with TRBD1 matching 10 bases. The CDR3 contains 15 residues. Germline V gene lookup returns CDR1 LNHNV and CDR2 YYDKDF (reference sequence). V was pared by 3 bases and J by 7 bases, with 5 bases of the junction left unmatched.

The V and J genes are TRBV7-9 and TRBJ2-7; 7 bases match TRBD2. CDR1 SEHNR and CDR2 FQNEAQ come from the germline V gene (reference sequence). This CDR3 comprises 15 residues. Losses at the gene ends were 6 bases for V and 0 bases for J; bases not matched to a gene: 8. The CDR3 DNA reads as TGTGCCAGCAGTTGGGGGGGAATTAGCTCCTACGAGCAGTACTTC. This codes for CASSWGGISSYEQYF.

J is TRBJ2-7 and V is TRBV6-5; D perhaps matches TRBD1 (5 bases). The ends were cut back, 7 bases at V and 3 bases at J, with 16 bases in the middle. Germline V gene lookup returns CDR1 MNHEY and CDR2 SVGAGI. CDR3 length: 14 amino acids. Here the CDR3 reads CASTLTSGNYEQYF. The CDR3 DNA reads as TGTGCCAGCACTCTTACCTCAGGGAACTACGAGCAGTACTTC.

The chain employs TRBV18 and TRBJ2-1, with D perhaps TRBD2 (6 bases). Trimming stripped 0 bases from V and 12 bases from J, with 12 bases between. Germline V gene sequence: CDR1 KGHSH, CDR2 LQKENI. This CDR3 has 13 amino acids. CDR3 protein: CASSPPTRTTQFF. The CDR3 DNA reads as TGTGCCAGCTCACCACCGACTAGAACAACGCAGTTCTTC.